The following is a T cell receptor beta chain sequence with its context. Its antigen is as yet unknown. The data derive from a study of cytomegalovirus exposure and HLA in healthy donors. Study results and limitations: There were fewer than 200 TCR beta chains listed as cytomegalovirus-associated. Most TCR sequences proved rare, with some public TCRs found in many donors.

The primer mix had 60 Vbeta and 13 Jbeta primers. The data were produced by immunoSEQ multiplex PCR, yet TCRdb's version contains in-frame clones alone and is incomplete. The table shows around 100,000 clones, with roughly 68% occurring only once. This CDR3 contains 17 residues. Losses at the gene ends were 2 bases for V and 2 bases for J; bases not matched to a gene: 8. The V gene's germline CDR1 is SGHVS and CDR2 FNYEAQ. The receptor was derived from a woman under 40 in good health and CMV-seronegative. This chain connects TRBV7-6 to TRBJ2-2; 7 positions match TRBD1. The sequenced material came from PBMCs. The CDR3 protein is CASSLPLDRANTGELFF. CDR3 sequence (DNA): TGTGCCAGCAGCTTACCACTAGACAGGGCCAACACCGGGGAGCTGTTTTTT.